This paragraph covers one TCR beta chain sequence. Its target is not known. This record comes from a study of CXCR3-negative and CXCR3-positive naive CD8 T cells. Each CD8+ T cell subset was sorted in triplicate, under 350,000 cells each. The method, 5' RACE with UMI labels, was used to prepare the TRB cDNA libraries. For each CDR3 protein, TCRdb gives one entry from its re-call of the 5' RACE reads, without DNA. In all, the sample yields some 130,000 distinct CDR3 sequences. The study, taken as a whole, reports: TRB CDR3s were more hydrophobic in CXCR3-positive than in CXCR3-negative naive cells.

The clonotype comes from a human donor in good health. Some clones in this sample may be carry-over from other donors' samples. Sequencing was performed on naive CXCR3- CD8+ T cells from blood. Subset: CD45RO-CCR7+CD27+CD95- naive CD8+ T cells lacking CXCR3 (TNR3-).

The CDR3 spells CASSVEGQGAREQFF. The gene calls are TRBV9 and TRBJ2-1; the TRBD1 assignment by TCRdb is unverifiable without DNA. CDR3 length equals 15 residues. From germline, CDR1 is SGDLS and CDR2 YYNGEE.